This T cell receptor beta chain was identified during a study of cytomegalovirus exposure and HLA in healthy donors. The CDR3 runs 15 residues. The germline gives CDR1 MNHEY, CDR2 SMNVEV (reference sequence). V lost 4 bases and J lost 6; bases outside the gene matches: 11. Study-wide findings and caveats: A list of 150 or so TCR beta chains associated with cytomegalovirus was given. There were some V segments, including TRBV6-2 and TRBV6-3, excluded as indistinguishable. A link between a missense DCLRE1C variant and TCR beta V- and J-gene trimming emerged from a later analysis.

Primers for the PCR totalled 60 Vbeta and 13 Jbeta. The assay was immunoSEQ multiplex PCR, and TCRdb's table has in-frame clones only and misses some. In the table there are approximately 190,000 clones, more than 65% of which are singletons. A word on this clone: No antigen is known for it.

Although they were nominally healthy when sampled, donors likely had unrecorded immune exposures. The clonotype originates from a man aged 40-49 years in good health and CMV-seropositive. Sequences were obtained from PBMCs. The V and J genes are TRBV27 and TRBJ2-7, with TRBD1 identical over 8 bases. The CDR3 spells CASSSRGDRGSEQYF. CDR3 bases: TGTGCCAGCAGTTCCCGAGGTGACAGGGGTTCCGAGCAGTACTTC.